This entry is about one T cell receptor beta chain. The data were obtained in a study of blood T cell repertoires in COVID-19. In the study overall: Samples representing acute and convalescent COVID-19 were sourced from the United States, Italy and Spain. Sample material is recorded as cDNA or gDNA derived from T cells, B-cell-depleted T cells, or PBMCs.

Germline-derived CDR1 and CDR2 are MDHEN and SYDVKM. The CDR3 is 15 residues long. The V end lost 6 bases, the J end lost 0 bases, and 15 bases lay between the germline ends. Original handling: Reference gene primer amplification gave estimated nucleated cell counts. The data were produced by immunoSEQ multiplex PCR, yet TCRdb's version contains in-frame clones alone and is incomplete. The V and J calls and clone size were taken over from that table, and D and trimming were inferred from the DNA. The table lists around 93,000 clones, roughly 80% of them singletons. The V and J genes are TRBV28 and TRBJ2-7, with D unclear. The sample was peripheral blood. The receptor was derived from an elderly man with acute or convalescent COVID-19. The CDR3 protein is CASSSTATGSYEQYF. DNA for the CDR3: TGTGCCAGCAGCTCGACGGCTACGGGCTCCTACGAGCAGTACTTC.